This T cell receptor (beta chain) emerged from a study of T cell responses to AZD1222 COVID-19 vaccine. Sequencing was performed with immunoSEQ multiplex PCR; in TCRdb, only in-frame clones are kept and a portion is missing. The sample yields 50,000 or so clones, about 88% seen once. The germline V and J ends were trimmed by 7 bases and 4 bases, with 20 bases remaining between them. The CDR3 is 15 residues long. The germline V gene has CDR1 SGDLS and CDR2 YYNGEE. Sequenced material: peripheral blood, taken 28 days after the second AZD1222 dose. The chain joins TRBV9 to TRBJ1-1; possibly TRBD1 for D (5 bases). The sequence came from an adult who received the AZD1222 COVID-19 vaccine. For the CDR3, the DNA is TGTGCCAGCGTTACTAGACGTTGGGGCACCACTGAAGCTTTCTTT. Translating it yields CASVTRRWGTTEAFF.